Listed below are T cell receptor beta chains from one sample, sequenced in a study of T cell responses to AZD1222 COVID-19 vaccine. The repertoire was sequenced with immunoSEQ multiplex PCR; TCRdb's copy has only in-frame clones and lacks some. The table includes 100,000 to 140,000 clones, roughly 85% detected once. The sample here was peripheral blood, taken 28 days after the second AZD1222 dose. The receptors were sampled from an adult who received the AZD1222 COVID-19 vaccine. Each CDR3 is given with its conserved first and last residue. Each record gives: D gene, J gene, clone size, V gene, CDR3 DNA, CDR3 protein. D genes are given only for firm matches. Part of the rows lack a size; the others show once, few, many or a class for expanded clones.

-,TRBJ2-5,-,TRBV29-1,TGCAGCGTTACCCGTGGGCAGACCGGGGAGACCCAGTACTTC,CSVTRGQTGETQYF
-,TRBJ2-3,-,TRBV5-8,TGTGCCAGCAGCGCCCGGCAGGGCACAGATACGCAGTATTTT,CASSARQGTDTQYF
-,TRBJ2-7,-,TRBV2,TGTGCCAGCAAGTGGAGTGCCTACGAGCAGTACTTC,CASKWSAYEQYF
TRBD1,TRBJ2-5,-,TRBV29-1,TGCAGCGTTGAAGGCTTCAGGACAGGGGTTGAGACCCAGTACTTC,CSVEGFRTGVETQYF
TRBD1,TRBJ1-2,-,TRBV5-8,TGTGCCAGCAGCCACCGACAGGGGATAAACTATGGCTACACCTTC,CASSHRQGINYGYTF
-,TRBJ2-7,-,TRBV27,TGTGCCAGCAGTTTAGGGACCTCCTACGAGCAGTACTTC,CASSLGTSYEQYF
TRBD1,TRBJ1-2,once,TRBV5-1,TGCGCCAGCAGCCCCGGACAGGGGGCAGGTGGCTACACCTTC,CASSPGQGAGGYTF
-,TRBJ2-1,-,TRBV3-1/TRBV3-2,TGTGCCAGCAGCCAAGATCTGGAGCCCCGGTTCTTC,CASSQDLEPRFF
-,TRBJ1-3,-,TRBV3-1/TRBV3-2,TGTGCCAGCAGCCCCCACGGGGGCTACTCTGGAAACACCATATATTTT,CASSPHGGYSGNTIYF
-,TRBJ1-5,-,TRBV5-8,TGTGCCAGCAGCTTGGCCGGAGGAAGGGTTAGCAATCAGCCCCAGCATTTT,CASSLAGGRVSNQPQHF
TRBD1,TRBJ1-5,-,TRBV3-1/TRBV3-2,TGTGCCAGCAGCCAAGGGAGGGACAGGAATCAGCCCCAGCATTTT,CASSQGRDRNQPQHF
-,TRBJ2-2,-,TRBV7-3,TGTGCCAGCAGCCCCGACAGAACCGGGGAGCTGTTTTTT,CASSPDRTGELFF
-,TRBJ1-2,-,TRBV6-5,TGTGCCAGCAGGCCAAGCTCAGAATATGGCTACACCTTC,CASRPSSEYGYTF
-,TRBJ1-4,-,TRBV25-1,TGTGCCAGCAGGGACCCCCTAGCGGGGGTAAAACTGTTTTTT,CASRDPLAGVKLFF
-,TRBJ1-3,few,TRBV5-1,TGCGCCAGCAGCTTGGCCGGGGGCGGGAGTGTCAACACCATATATTTT,CASSLAGGGSVNTIYF
TRBD1,TRBJ2-7,-,TRBV27,TGTGCCAGCAGTTTGGGACAGGGGTCCTACGAGCAGTACTTC,CASSLGQGSYEQYF
-,TRBJ2-5,once,TRBV7-8,TGTGCCAGCAGCTTGGGCAGACAAGAGACCCAGTACTTC,CASSLGRQETQYF
-,TRBJ2-7,-,TRBV4-2,TGTGCCAGCAGCCAAGTAGTTGGGCGAACCTACGAGCAGTACTTC,CASSQVVGRTYEQYF
-,TRBJ1-5,-,TRBV7-8,TGTGCCAGCAGCTTAGTTTCCGGGACGGGCAATCAGCCCCAGCATTTT,CASSLVSGTGNQPQHF
-,TRBJ1-1,-,TRBV5-6,TGTGCCAGCAGCAGGCAGGACTCAATGAACACTGAAGCTTTCTTT,CASSRQDSMNTEAFF
-,TRBJ1-3,-,TRBV6-5,TGTGCCAGCAGCTCCGGGCAGACCGGTGGAAACACCATATATTTT,CASSSGQTGGNTIYF
-,TRBJ1-4,few,TRBV5-5,TGTGCCAGCAGCTTGGCAGTTAACGGGGAACTGTTTTTT,CASSLAVNGELFF